Listed below are T cell receptor beta chains from one sample, sequenced in a study of blood T cell repertoires in COVID-19. The protocol was immunoSEQ multiplex PCR, while the TCRdb copy is restricted to in-frame clones and leaves out a portion. The sample contains around 230,000 clones, approximately 80% of which appear only once. Sequenced input: peripheral blood. The receptors were gathered from a man aged 35-49 years with acute or convalescent COVID-19. The CDR3 runs from the conserved cysteine through the conserved F or W.

V	J	CDR3
TRBV24-1	TRBJ2-1	CATSGQDYNEQFF
TRBV19	TRBJ2-1	CASVKAGGSNEQFF
TRBV6-2/TRBV6-3	TRBJ2-7	CASSSGTQSYEQYF
TRBV5-1	TRBJ2-2	CASSLLQGPTGELFF
TRBV15	TRBJ1-1	CATSRGITGNTEAFF
TRBV5-1	TRBJ1-5	CASSLPGHQEDQPQHF
TRBV7-2	TRBJ2-2	CASSKSARQGELFF
TRBV24-1	TRBJ2-1	CATSDSTRPDNEQFF
TRBV2	TRBJ2-5	CASSPDSASQYF
TRBV18	TRBJ2-2	CASSPSTGTSGTGELFF
TRBV28	TRBJ1-1	CASSLTDTEAFF
TRBV28	TRBJ1-2	CASSSGYFGYTF
TRBV30	TRBJ1-6	CAWSATGPDSPLHF
TRBV6-5	TRBJ1-1	CASRRLLNTEAFF
TRBV11-2	TRBJ2-2	CASSLVSQRATGELFF
TRBV7-9	TRBJ2-7	CASSFSTYEQYF
TRBV5-1	TRBJ2-3	CASSVGEDTQYF
TRBV25-1	TRBJ2-5	CASAMSRNQETQYF
TRBV2	TRBJ2-7	CASSVTSGSSYEQYF
TRBV4-1	TRBJ2-7	CASGPGGGSILQQYF
TRBV12-3/TRBV12-4	TRBJ2-7	CASRVQGTYEQYF
TRBV18	TRBJ1-6	CASSPSNGGNSPLHF
TRBV6-5	TRBJ2-1	CASSPLAGNMNEQFF
TRBV19	TRBJ2-1	CASSIAGASYNEQFF
TRBV6-2/TRBV6-3	TRBJ1-2	CASSSVPRTGEVYGYTF
TRBV4-2	TRBJ2-1	CASSQPSGGEVEQFF
TRBV7-2	TRBJ2-7	CASSSRGQGPTYEQYF
TRBV15	TRBJ2-5	CATSRDQSREQETQYF
TRBV6-2/TRBV6-3	TRBJ2-5	CASSQIDLTRGRRETQYF
TRBV4-2	TRBJ2-5	CASSPWGEPWREETQYF
TRBV3-1/TRBV3-2	TRBJ1-6	CASSQATGAEALHF
TRBV7-9	TRBJ2-7	CASSPLSGTGGSYEQYF
TRBV19	TRBJ1-1	CASTPGETMNTEAFF
TRBV18	TRBJ1-1	CASSRTNGNTEAFF
TRBV2	TRBJ1-2	CASSVQGPPSTGYTF
TRBV7-8	TRBJ1-2	CASSLGANYGYTF
TRBV2	TRBJ2-7	CASSIETWYF
TRBV24-1	TRBJ2-5	CATSGDMETQYF
TRBV5-4	TRBJ2-7	CASSLDRAVGEQYF
TRBV5-1	TRBJ2-5	CASSLDQETQYF
TRBV18	TRBJ1-4	CASRPALSGEKLFF
TRBV3-1/TRBV3-2	TRBJ2-5	CASSPIGLARETQYF
TRBV5-1	TRBJ1-1	CASSPQGGILMNTEAFF
TRBV6-2/TRBV6-3	TRBJ1-1	CASSYGQGYTEAFF
TRBV19	TRBJ2-7	CASSTGRASYEQYF
TRBV19	TRBJ2-3	CASGGQGADTQYF
TRBV4-2	TRBJ2-7	CASSPSGAGGPSEQYF
TRBV13	TRBJ2-7	CASSHDRGYEQYF
TRBV18	TRBJ1-4	CASSPRDSRDEKLFF
TRBV7-2	TRBJ1-5	CASSLESSNQPQHF
TRBV19	TRBJ1-5	CASRGGQRSGNQPQHF